This paragraph covers one T cell receptor (beta chain) sequence. The clone's antigen remains unknown. Base qualities were left out, and no much larger clone turns up one base away. This specimen belongs to a study of blood T cell repertoires in COVID-19 (dated by TCRdb to 2018 to 2021). Background on the whole study: Samples from collaborators originated in the United States, Italy and Spain and spanned both the acute and convalescent phases of COVID-19. Sample metadata almost always included a de-identified subject ID, COVID-19 status, age in years and sex. The samples were drawn from two sources: the first 160 participants of the ongoing ImmuneRACE study, and 1,000 to 1,500 subjects contributed by 6 global collaborators. Subjects who had been exposed to COVID-19, were actively infected with it, or had recovered from it provided the deeply sampled blood TCRbeta repertoires that made up the dataset. Where HLA class I and class II types were available, the types were taken from metadata supplied by the sample provider, not from assay-based typing. The material from the prospective study consisted of cDNA or gDNA derived from T cells, B-cell-depleted T cells, or PBMCs. The repertoires were released in a freely available public database meant as a resource for research on the immune response to SARS-CoV-2. Broad study findings and their caveats: The quantity of clinical and demographic metadata differed by source and by participant and was supplied without curation.

TCRbeta CDR3 regions were amplified from genomic DNA by means of the immunoSEQ Assay, a bias-controlled multiplex PCR. As for how the authors treated the data: The number of nucleated cells in each sample was estimated by amplification of reference gene primers within the assay. To quantify the absolute abundance of each unique TCRbeta CDR3 rearrangement, sequence reads were collapsed and filtered. For each sample, productive Simpson clonality was calculated as the square root of Simpson's diversity index across productive rearrangements. Entries here come from immuneACCESS through TCRdb and include only in-frame sequences with V and J called. Some clones fail to appear in such tables; in the studies checked, an unresolved V gene covers under half of the shortfall, and the cause of the remainder is unknown. V, J and clone size were drawn from that table, and D and trimming were deduced from the DNA. This sample has fewer than 150,000 clones in its table, and 85% to 90% of those were observed once. The top ten clones comprise about 4% of the sample.

CDR3 length: 17 amino acids, cysteine to phenylalanine. The sequence is cut down to CDR3 DNA, 51 bases in frame from base 1. Trimming removed 3 bases from V and 0 bases from J, leaving 17 bases between the germline ends. Sequences DFQATT (CDR1) and SNEGSKA (CDR2) are obtained from the germline V gene (reference sequence). One collaborating source in Seattle enrolled patients while the patients were actively infected and followed the patients over time throughout the course of disease. Whole blood was collected in K2EDTA tubes by collaborating institutions according to the institutions' own protocols. For TCRbeta analysis, collaborator samples were shipped as frozen whole blood, as isolated PBMCs, or as DNA extracted from either sample type.

Material for sequencing was peripheral blood. The clonotype originates from a woman between 55 and 75 years old with COVID-19, enrolled during active disease. Recombination joined TRBV20-1 with TRBJ2-2; perhaps TRBD2 is the D gene, with 6 bases matching. CDR3 loop: CSASLLRGSANTGELFF. The sequenced DNA: TGCAGTGCTAGTCTGCTCCGGGGGTCCGCGAACACCGGGGAGCTGTTTTTT.